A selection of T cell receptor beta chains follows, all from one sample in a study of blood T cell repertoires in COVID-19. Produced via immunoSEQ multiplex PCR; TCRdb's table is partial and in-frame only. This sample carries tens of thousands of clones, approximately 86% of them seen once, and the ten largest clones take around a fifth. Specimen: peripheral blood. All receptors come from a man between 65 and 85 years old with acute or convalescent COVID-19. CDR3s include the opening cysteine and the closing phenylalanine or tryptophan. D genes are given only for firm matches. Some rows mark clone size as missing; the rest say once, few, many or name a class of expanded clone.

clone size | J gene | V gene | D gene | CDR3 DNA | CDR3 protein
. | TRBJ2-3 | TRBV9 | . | TGTGCCAGCAGCACAGGCCCAACAGATACGCAGTATTTT | CASSTGPTDTQYF
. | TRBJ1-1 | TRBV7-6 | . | TGTGCCAGCAGTCTTCGTCAGGAGGACACTGAAGCTTTCTTT | CASSLRQEDTEAFF
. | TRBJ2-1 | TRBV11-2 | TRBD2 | TGTGCCAGCAGCCCTCCGGGACTAGCGGGAGGGCATCGGAATGAGCAGTTCTTC | CASSPPGLAGGHRNEQFF
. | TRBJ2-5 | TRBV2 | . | TGTGCCAGCAGTGAGGTCAGGGCAGAGACCCAGTACTTC | CASSEVRAETQYF
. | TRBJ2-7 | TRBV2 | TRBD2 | TGTGCCAGCAACCTAGCGGGAGAGTCTTCGCTCGAGCAGTACTTC | CASNLAGESSLEQYF
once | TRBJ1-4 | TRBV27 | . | TGTGCCAGCAGGCGACAGATTGCAACTAATGAAAAACTGTTTTTT | CASRRQIATNEKLFF
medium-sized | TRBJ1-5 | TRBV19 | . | TGTGCCAGTAGTATAGAACAGGGCTACGGCAATCAGCCCCAGCATTTT | CASSIEQGYGNQPQHF
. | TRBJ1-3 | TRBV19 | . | TGTGCCAGTAGTATGGACAGTGATCCTTTAAGCTCTGGAAACACCATATATTTT | CASSMDSDPLSSGNTIYF
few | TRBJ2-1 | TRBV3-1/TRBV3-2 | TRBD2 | TGTGCCAGCAGCCAACGACTAGCGGAAGCGGTGGAGCAGTTCTTC | CASSQRLAEAVEQFF
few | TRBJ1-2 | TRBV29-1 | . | TGCAGCGTTAGCCCAAGCGATGGCTACACCTTC | CSVSPSDGYTF
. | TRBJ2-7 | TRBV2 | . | TGTGCCAGCAGTGACACCTACGAGCAGTACTTC | CASSDTYEQYF
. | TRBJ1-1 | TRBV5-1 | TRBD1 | TGCGCCAGCAGCTCGGGACAGGGGGCGAGCACTGAAGCTTTCTTT | CASSSGQGASTEAFF
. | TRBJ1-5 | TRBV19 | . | TGTGCCAGTAGTATACAGGGCGGGGAAATAAGCAATCAGCCCCAGCATTTT | CASSIQGGEISNQPQHF
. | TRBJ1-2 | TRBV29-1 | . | TGCAGCGTTGAATCCCGCGGCTCCGGGTTCAACTATGGCTACACCTTC | CSVESRGSGFNYGYTF
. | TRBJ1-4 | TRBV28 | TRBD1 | TGTGCCAGCAGTCCAAGGGACAGAGCAACTAATGAAAAACTGTTTTTT | CASSPRDRATNEKLFF
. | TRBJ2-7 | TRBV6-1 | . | TGTGCCAGCAGTGAAGCTCTAAACGAGCAGTACTTC | CASSEALNEQYF
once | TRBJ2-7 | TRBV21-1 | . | TGTGCCAGCAGCAAAGTTTACTGTAGACAGGGGTCCTACGAGCAGTACTTC | CASSKVYCRQGSYEQYF
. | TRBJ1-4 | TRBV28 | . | TGTGCCAGCAGATACCGGTCAGGTAGAACAACTAATGAAAAACTGTTTTTT | CASRYRSGRTTNEKLFF